What follows are 32 T cell receptor beta chains derived from one specimen sequenced in a study of shared clonotypes between healthy human individuals. The assay was immunoSEQ multiplex PCR, and TCRdb's table has in-frame clones only and misses some. The sample holds some 550,000 clones, more than 95% seen once. Sequencing used naive CD4+ T cells sorted from blood. Documented subset: CD45RA+ positively selected. These TCRs come from a young woman in good health.

This clone has a single count. The rearrangement links TRBV7-9 to TRBJ2-5; 11 bases map to TRBD2. The DNA end favors TRBJ2-7, so the J call may be wrong. Germline V CDR1 and CDR2: SEHNR, FQNEAQ (reference sequence). This CDR3 is built from 15 residues. The CDR3 sequence: CASSPTFLAGGEQYF. CDR3 DNA sequence: TGTGCCAGCAGCCCTACTTTCCTAGCGGGAGGCGAGCAGTACTTC.

V usage is TRBV7-9 and J usage is TRBJ1-3, with a weak D call TRBD1 (6 bases). Per the germline V gene, CDR1 is SEHNR and CDR2 is FQNEAQ (reference sequence). The length of the CDR3 is 14 residues. Trimming pared 9 bases from V and 5 bases from J, leaving 17 bases between. CDR3 protein: CARIGQNLRNTIYF. CDR3 in DNA: TGTGCCAGGATAGGACAGAACCTAAGAAACACCATATATTTT.

With respect to this clone: The sample contains more than one DNA sequence encoding this CDR3. V and J are TRBV11-2 and TRBJ2-7; D uncertain. The CDR3 is 15 residues long. The germline V gene has CDR1 SGHAT and CDR2 FQNNGV. The germline V and J ends were trimmed by 3 bases and 0 bases, with 12 bases remaining between them. The CDR3: CASSLRTSSSYEQYF. DNA of the CDR3: TGTGCCAGCAGCTTGAGGACGTCGAGCTCCTACGAGCAGTACTTC.

This clone was seen once. The rearrangement uses TRBV28 and TRBJ2-5; TRBD1 agrees at 9 bases. The CDR3 is 16 residues long. Germline values: CDR1 MDHEN, CDR2 SYDVKM. V was pared by 5 bases and J by 4 bases, with 11 bases of the junction left unmatched. This chain's CDR3 is CASSIPPGQGPETQYF. The CDR3 DNA reads TGTGCCAGCAGTATACCTCCGGGACAGGGTCCAGAGACCCAGTACTTC.

This chain links TRBV27 with TRBJ1-2, with TRBD1 as a possible D gene (5 bases). The length of the CDR3 is 13 residues. V gave up 7 bases and J gave up 6 bases, with 15 bases separating them. Germline V gives CDR1 MNHEY, CDR2 SMNVEV (reference sequence). CDR3 DNA: TGTGCCAGCACGGGGCCGAATCTAGATGGCTACACCTTC. Its protein is CASTGPNLDGYTF.

The chain joins TRBV5-4 to TRBJ1-1; a possible D gene is TRBD1 (6 bases). Germline V lookup: CDR1 SGHNT, CDR2 YYREEE (reference sequence). V was clipped by 0 bases and J by 0 bases, with 12 bases between them. CDR3 length: 16 amino acids. The CDR3 DNA reads as TGTGCCAGCAGCTTGGGGACAGTTAAACTGAACACTGAAGCTTTCTTT. It yields the protein CASSLGTVKLNTEAFF. Complete variable domain (other parts from reference TRBV5-4 and TRBJ1-1): ETGVTQSPTHLIKTRGQQVTLRCSSQSGHNTVSWYQQALGQGPQFIFQYYREEENGRGNFPPRFSGLQFPNYSSELNVNALELDDSALYLCASSLGTVKLNTEAFFGQGTRLTVV.

The V call is TRBV19, the J call TRBJ2-1; D not resolved. The V and J ends lost 5 bases and 5 bases respectively, with 10 bases between them. CDR3 length: 13 residues. Germline V gene data show CDR1 as LNHDA and CDR2 as SQIVND (reference sequence). The CDR3 sequence is CASSEVIHNEQFF. The CDR3 nucleotides are TGTGCCAGTAGTGAAGTCATCCACAATGAGCAGTTCTTC.

The chain is built from TRBV28 and TRBJ1-2; D remains ambiguous. Trimming pared 5 bases from V and 11 bases from J, leaving 12 bases between. CDR3 size: 11 residues. CDR1 and CDR2 from the germline V gene are MDHEN and SYDVKM. The CDR3 is CASSLSMGYTF. The CDR3 DNA sequence: TGTGCCAGCAGTCTGTCGATGGGGTACACCTTC.

The chain uses TRBV2 and TRBJ1-5; tentative D call: TRBD1 (5 bases). The length of the CDR3 is 14 residues. Germline-derived CDR1 and CDR2 are SNHLY and FYNNEI. V was trimmed by 6 bases and J by 0 bases, leaving 9 bases between them. For the CDR3, the DNA is TGTGCCAGCAGCGTGACAGTTAGCAATCAGCCCCAGCATTTT. Translation: CASSVTVSNQPQHF.

This clone occurred once. The chain combines TRBV4-1 with TRBJ2-3, with D hard to call. The germline V gene encodes CDR1 MGHRA and CDR2 YSYEKL. This CDR3 spans 18 amino acids. The V end was cut by 0 bases, the J end by 4 bases, with 20 bases between. CDR3 region: CASSQDSGWIHLADTQYF. For the CDR3, the DNA is TGCGCCAGCAGCCAAGATAGTGGGTGGATCCACCTGGCAGATACGCAGTATTTT.

This CDR3 reads CASSNYRGGNEQFF. CDR3 DNA: TGTGCCAGCAGCAACTACAGGGGCGGCAATGAGCAGTTCTTC. The V gene is TRBV5-4, the J gene TRBJ2-1; 7 bases fit TRBD1. V lost 4 bases to trimming and J lost 6 bases; unmatched junction nucleotides: 7. Germline assignment: CDR1 SGHNT and CDR2 YYREEE (reference sequence). This CDR3 has 14 amino acids. Full variable domain (rest looked up from reference TRBV5-4 and TRBJ2-1): ETGVTQSPTHLIKTRGQQVTLRCSSQSGHNTVSWYQQALGQGPQFIFQYYREEENGRGNFPPRFSGLQFPNYSSELNVNALELDDSALYLCASSNYRGGNEQFFGPGTRLTVL.

This clone has only one observation. V usage is TRBV19 and J usage is TRBJ2-7, with D uncertain. This CDR3 contains 15 residues. V was cut by 5 bases and J by 6 bases, with 20 bases left in between. The germline V gene has CDR1 LNHDA and CDR2 SQIVND (reference sequence). The CDR3 DNA sequence: TGTGCCAGTAGTCTACACGGAAGTGGGCTGAGCGAGCAGTACTTC. It yields the protein CASSLHGSGLSEQYF.

In this sample, this clone turned up once. The rearrangement uses TRBV4-1 and TRBJ2-7; no clear D. The CDR3 loop spans 15 amino acids. The V and J ends lost 0 bases and 2 bases respectively, with 11 bases between them. Germline CDR1 MGHRA, CDR2 YSYEKL. CDR3 bases: TGCGCCAGCAGCCAAGAAGCTCTCCAGACCTACGAGCAGTACTTC. Its protein is CASSQEALQTYEQYF.

CDR3 loop: CASSPIASGSADTQYF. CDR3 nucleotides: TGTGCCAGCAGCCCAATCGCTAGCGGGAGTGCAGATACGCAGTATTTT. This chain uses TRBV11-3 with TRBJ2-3; 10 bases align to TRBD2. V was clipped by 5 bases and J by 4 bases; unmatched bases: 9. In germline, CDR1 is SGHNT, CDR2 YENEEA. The CDR3 extends over 16 amino acids.

The rearrangement links TRBV28 to TRBJ2-7; D call uncertain. The CDR3 runs to 12 residues. Trimming shortened V by 6 bases and J by 4 bases, and 10 bases separated the two germline ends. Germline CDR1 MDHEN, CDR2 SYDVKM. This CDR3 is CASRPDTYEQYF. In DNA form, the CDR3 reads TGTGCCAGCAGACCTGACACGTACGAGCAGTACTTC.

The chain has TRBV28 and TRBJ2-2; no clear D gene. This CDR3 is 14 amino acids long. With 6 bases removed from V and 0 bases from J, the gap between germline ends came to 8 bases. CDR1 MDHEN and CDR2 SYDVKM come from the germline V gene. CDR3 coding DNA: TGTGCCAGCAGCCCGCACTCGAACACCGGGGAGCTGTTTTTT. It codes for CASSPHSNTGELFF.

This chain links TRBV7-9 with TRBJ2-3; maybe TRBD1 (6 bases). The CDR3 sequence is 14 residues long. Germline CDR1 reads SEHNR; CDR2 reads FQNEAQ (reference sequence). V lost 1 base to trimming and J lost 2 bases, with 7 bases between them. CDR3 nucleotide sequence: TGTGCCAGCAGCTTAGGGGACAACACAGATACGCAGTATTTT. Encoded protein: CASSLGDNTDTQYF.

CDR3 region: CASSIFHINQPQHF. The CDR3 nucleotides are TGTGCCAGTAGTATTTTCCATATCAATCAGCCCCAGCATTTT. J is TRBJ1-5 and V is TRBV19; D remains unclear. The CDR3 consists of 14 residues. CDR1 and CDR2 (germline): LNHDA, SQIVND (reference sequence). V was cut by 3 bases and J by 3 bases, with 9 bases left in between.

The V call is TRBV7-9, the J call TRBJ1-4; D is uncertain. The germline CDR1 and CDR2 sequences are SEHNR and FQNEAQ (reference sequence). The ends were cut back, 5 bases at V and 7 bases at J, with 11 bases in the middle. The CDR3 has 13 residues. CDR3 coding DNA: TGTGCCAGCAGCCGGTGGGAGCGTGAAAAACTGTTTTTT. Translated: CASSRWEREKLFF.

As concerns this clone: Other DNA sequences of this sample code for an identical CDR3. The V call is TRBV18, the J call TRBJ1-1; 9 positions agree with TRBD1. Trimming took 4 bases from V and 2 from J; bases not matched to a gene: 5. The length of the CDR3 is 15 residues. From germline, CDR1 is KGHSH and CDR2 LQKENI. CDR3 nucleotides: TGTGCCAGCTCACGCGGACAGGGGACTAACACTGAAGCTTTCTTT. Protein: CASSRGQGTNTEAFF.

V usage is TRBV7-2 and J usage is TRBJ1-5, with D tentatively TRBD1 (5 bases). CDR3 size: 13 residues. Germline V gene lookup returns CDR1 SGHTA and CDR2 FQGNSA. Trimming left V 5 bases short and J 4 bases short, with 9 bases between. CDR3 residues: CASSRGANQPQHF. The CDR3 region has the DNA TGTGCCAGCAGCCGAGGGGCAAATCAGCCCCAGCATTTT. The full variable domain, its missing parts supplied by reference TRBV7-2 and TRBJ1-5, is GAGVSQSPSNKVTEKGKDVELRCDPISGHTALYWYRQSLGQGLEFLIYFQGNSAPDKSGLPSDRFSAERTGGSVSTLTIQRTQQEDSAVYLCASSRGANQPQHFGDGTRLSIL.

This clone is a singleton in its sample. Other DNA sequences in this specimen translate into the identical CDR3. V usage is TRBV18 and J usage is TRBJ1-1, with D possibly TRBD1 on 5 matching bases. The germline gives CDR1 KGHSH, CDR2 LQKENI. The CDR3 sequence is 15 residues long. Deletions cut 3 bases from V and 0 bases from J, with 11 bases between. This chain's CDR3 is CASSPPGGMNTEAFF. DNA of the CDR3: TGTGCCAGCTCACCCCCTGGGGGTATGAACACTGAAGCTTTCTTT.

The genes are TRBV10-3 and TRBJ2-7; 10 nucleotides agree with TRBD1. CDR3 length: 13 amino acids. V lost 10 bases and J lost 3; bases outside the gene matches: 6. CDR1 is ENHRY and CDR2 is SYGVKD in the germline V gene. In DNA form, the CDR3 reads TGTGCCACACGACAGGGGGCCAACTACGAGCAGTACTTC. Translation: CATRQGANYEQYF.

This clone was observed a single time. The chain recombines TRBV28 with TRBJ2-1, with no clear D. CDR3 length equals 13 residues. The germline CDR1 and CDR2 sequences are MDHEN and SYDVKM. With 7 bases removed from V and 4 bases from J, the gap between germline ends came to 11 bases. In DNA form, the CDR3 reads TGTGCCAGCACCTCTCGGCGATACAATGAGCAGTTCTTC. Translation gives CASTSRRYNEQFF.

The chain combines TRBV28 with TRBJ2-7; 9 bases are shared with TRBD2. Germline trimming cut 3 bases from V and 1 base from J; bases unmatched to any gene: 4. Per the germline V gene, CDR1 is MDHEN and CDR2 is SYDVKM. This CDR3 spans 15 amino acids. The CDR3 DNA sequence: TGTGCCAGCAGTTTTAGCGGGAGACCGTCCTACGAGCAGTACTTC. It encodes CASSFSGRPSYEQYF.

The V gene is TRBV7-8, the J gene TRBJ2-3; the match to TRBD1 covers 7 bases. The CDR3 length is 16 residues. J was trimmed by 0 bases and V by 5 bases; bases with no gene match: 8. CDR1 and CDR2 from the germline V gene are SGHVS and FQNEAQ. The CDR3 protein is CASSTLTGISTDTQYF. Here the CDR3 DNA reads TGTGCCAGCAGCACTCTGACAGGGATCAGCACAGATACGCAGTATTTT.

The DNA for the CDR3 is TGTGCCAGCGTTTTAGCGGGAGGTCTAAGGAATACGCAGTATTTT. The encoded protein is CASVLAGGLRNTQYF. The rearrangement joins TRBV2 to TRBJ2-3; 10 bases agree with TRBD2. CDR3 size: 15 residues. Germline lookup yields CDR1 SNHLY and CDR2 FYNNEI. With 8 bases clipped from V and 7 bases from J, the junction kept 12 bases outside the gene matches. Full variable domain (missing parts from reference TRBV2 and TRBJ2-3): EPEVTQTPSHQVTQMGQEVILRCVPISNHLYFYWYRQILGQKVEFLVSFYNNEISEKSEIFDDQFSVERPDGSNFTLKIRSTKLEDSAMYFCASVLAGGLRNTQYFGPGTRLTVL.

The chain couples TRBV6-6 to TRBJ2-7; 9 positions agree with TRBD1. Unmatched junction bases numbered 6, after V lost 4 bases and J lost 2 bases. The CDR3 covers 15 residues. In germline, CDR1 is MNHNY, CDR2 SVGAGI (reference sequence). The DNA for the CDR3 is TGTGCCAGCAGTTTTGGACAGGGGTCTCCCTACGAGCAGTACTTC. Translating it yields CASSFGQGSPYEQYF.

The chain joins TRBV18 to TRBJ1-2; D remains ambiguous. Between the trimmed V and J ends, which lost 0 bases and 6 bases, there was a span of 8 bases. The length of the CDR3 is 13 residues. The V gene's germline CDR1 is KGHSH and CDR2 LQKENI. In DNA, the CDR3 is TGTGCCAGCTCACCACCGGCCTCGGATGGCTACACCTTC. Translating it yields CASSPPASDGYTF.

The chain joins TRBV19 to TRBJ2-3; 7 positions agree with TRBD2. V gave up 5 bases and J gave up 14 bases; unmatched junction bases: 13. The CDR3 has 13 amino acids. The germline CDR1 and CDR2 sequences are LNHDA and SQIVND (reference sequence). CDR3 sequence (DNA): TGTGCCAGTAGTGCCGCGCGGGAGACGTTCCCGTATTTT. Translation gives CASSAARETFPYF.

V and J are TRBV6-5 and TRBJ1-4; tentatively, D is TRBD1 (5 bases). The CDR3 has 13 residues. Germline loops: CDR1 MNHEY, CDR2 SVGAGI. The V gene lost 2 bases and the J gene lost 7 bases, with 8 bases spanning the gap. The CDR3 protein is CASSYGGGEKLFF. The CDR3, as DNA: TGTGCCAGCAGTTACGGGGGAGGTGAAAAACTGTTTTTT.

V is TRBV15 and J is TRBJ2-7, with a possible D match to TRBD1 (5 bases). V lost 0 bases, J lost 3 bases, and 15 bases lay in between. CDR3 length: 16 residues. The germline gives CDR1 LNHNV, CDR2 YYDKDF (reference sequence). Here the CDR3 reads CATSREVGAGFYEQYF. In DNA form, the CDR3 reads TGTGCCACCAGCAGAGAGGTCGGTGCAGGGTTCTACGAGCAGTACTTC.